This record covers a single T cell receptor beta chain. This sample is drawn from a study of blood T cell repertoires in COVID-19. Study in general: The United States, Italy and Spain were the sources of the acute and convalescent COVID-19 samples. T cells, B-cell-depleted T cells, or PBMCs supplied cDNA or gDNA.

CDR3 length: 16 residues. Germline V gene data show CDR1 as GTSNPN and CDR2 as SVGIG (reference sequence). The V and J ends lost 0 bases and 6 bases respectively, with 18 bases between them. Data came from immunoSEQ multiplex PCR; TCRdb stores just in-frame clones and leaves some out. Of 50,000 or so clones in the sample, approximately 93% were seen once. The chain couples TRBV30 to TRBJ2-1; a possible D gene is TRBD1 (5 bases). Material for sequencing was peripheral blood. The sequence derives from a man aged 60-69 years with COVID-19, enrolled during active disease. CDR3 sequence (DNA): TGTGCCTGGAGTGTAAGGGGATTACCTAGGGTCAATGAGCAGTTCTTC. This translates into CAWSVRGLPRVNEQFF.